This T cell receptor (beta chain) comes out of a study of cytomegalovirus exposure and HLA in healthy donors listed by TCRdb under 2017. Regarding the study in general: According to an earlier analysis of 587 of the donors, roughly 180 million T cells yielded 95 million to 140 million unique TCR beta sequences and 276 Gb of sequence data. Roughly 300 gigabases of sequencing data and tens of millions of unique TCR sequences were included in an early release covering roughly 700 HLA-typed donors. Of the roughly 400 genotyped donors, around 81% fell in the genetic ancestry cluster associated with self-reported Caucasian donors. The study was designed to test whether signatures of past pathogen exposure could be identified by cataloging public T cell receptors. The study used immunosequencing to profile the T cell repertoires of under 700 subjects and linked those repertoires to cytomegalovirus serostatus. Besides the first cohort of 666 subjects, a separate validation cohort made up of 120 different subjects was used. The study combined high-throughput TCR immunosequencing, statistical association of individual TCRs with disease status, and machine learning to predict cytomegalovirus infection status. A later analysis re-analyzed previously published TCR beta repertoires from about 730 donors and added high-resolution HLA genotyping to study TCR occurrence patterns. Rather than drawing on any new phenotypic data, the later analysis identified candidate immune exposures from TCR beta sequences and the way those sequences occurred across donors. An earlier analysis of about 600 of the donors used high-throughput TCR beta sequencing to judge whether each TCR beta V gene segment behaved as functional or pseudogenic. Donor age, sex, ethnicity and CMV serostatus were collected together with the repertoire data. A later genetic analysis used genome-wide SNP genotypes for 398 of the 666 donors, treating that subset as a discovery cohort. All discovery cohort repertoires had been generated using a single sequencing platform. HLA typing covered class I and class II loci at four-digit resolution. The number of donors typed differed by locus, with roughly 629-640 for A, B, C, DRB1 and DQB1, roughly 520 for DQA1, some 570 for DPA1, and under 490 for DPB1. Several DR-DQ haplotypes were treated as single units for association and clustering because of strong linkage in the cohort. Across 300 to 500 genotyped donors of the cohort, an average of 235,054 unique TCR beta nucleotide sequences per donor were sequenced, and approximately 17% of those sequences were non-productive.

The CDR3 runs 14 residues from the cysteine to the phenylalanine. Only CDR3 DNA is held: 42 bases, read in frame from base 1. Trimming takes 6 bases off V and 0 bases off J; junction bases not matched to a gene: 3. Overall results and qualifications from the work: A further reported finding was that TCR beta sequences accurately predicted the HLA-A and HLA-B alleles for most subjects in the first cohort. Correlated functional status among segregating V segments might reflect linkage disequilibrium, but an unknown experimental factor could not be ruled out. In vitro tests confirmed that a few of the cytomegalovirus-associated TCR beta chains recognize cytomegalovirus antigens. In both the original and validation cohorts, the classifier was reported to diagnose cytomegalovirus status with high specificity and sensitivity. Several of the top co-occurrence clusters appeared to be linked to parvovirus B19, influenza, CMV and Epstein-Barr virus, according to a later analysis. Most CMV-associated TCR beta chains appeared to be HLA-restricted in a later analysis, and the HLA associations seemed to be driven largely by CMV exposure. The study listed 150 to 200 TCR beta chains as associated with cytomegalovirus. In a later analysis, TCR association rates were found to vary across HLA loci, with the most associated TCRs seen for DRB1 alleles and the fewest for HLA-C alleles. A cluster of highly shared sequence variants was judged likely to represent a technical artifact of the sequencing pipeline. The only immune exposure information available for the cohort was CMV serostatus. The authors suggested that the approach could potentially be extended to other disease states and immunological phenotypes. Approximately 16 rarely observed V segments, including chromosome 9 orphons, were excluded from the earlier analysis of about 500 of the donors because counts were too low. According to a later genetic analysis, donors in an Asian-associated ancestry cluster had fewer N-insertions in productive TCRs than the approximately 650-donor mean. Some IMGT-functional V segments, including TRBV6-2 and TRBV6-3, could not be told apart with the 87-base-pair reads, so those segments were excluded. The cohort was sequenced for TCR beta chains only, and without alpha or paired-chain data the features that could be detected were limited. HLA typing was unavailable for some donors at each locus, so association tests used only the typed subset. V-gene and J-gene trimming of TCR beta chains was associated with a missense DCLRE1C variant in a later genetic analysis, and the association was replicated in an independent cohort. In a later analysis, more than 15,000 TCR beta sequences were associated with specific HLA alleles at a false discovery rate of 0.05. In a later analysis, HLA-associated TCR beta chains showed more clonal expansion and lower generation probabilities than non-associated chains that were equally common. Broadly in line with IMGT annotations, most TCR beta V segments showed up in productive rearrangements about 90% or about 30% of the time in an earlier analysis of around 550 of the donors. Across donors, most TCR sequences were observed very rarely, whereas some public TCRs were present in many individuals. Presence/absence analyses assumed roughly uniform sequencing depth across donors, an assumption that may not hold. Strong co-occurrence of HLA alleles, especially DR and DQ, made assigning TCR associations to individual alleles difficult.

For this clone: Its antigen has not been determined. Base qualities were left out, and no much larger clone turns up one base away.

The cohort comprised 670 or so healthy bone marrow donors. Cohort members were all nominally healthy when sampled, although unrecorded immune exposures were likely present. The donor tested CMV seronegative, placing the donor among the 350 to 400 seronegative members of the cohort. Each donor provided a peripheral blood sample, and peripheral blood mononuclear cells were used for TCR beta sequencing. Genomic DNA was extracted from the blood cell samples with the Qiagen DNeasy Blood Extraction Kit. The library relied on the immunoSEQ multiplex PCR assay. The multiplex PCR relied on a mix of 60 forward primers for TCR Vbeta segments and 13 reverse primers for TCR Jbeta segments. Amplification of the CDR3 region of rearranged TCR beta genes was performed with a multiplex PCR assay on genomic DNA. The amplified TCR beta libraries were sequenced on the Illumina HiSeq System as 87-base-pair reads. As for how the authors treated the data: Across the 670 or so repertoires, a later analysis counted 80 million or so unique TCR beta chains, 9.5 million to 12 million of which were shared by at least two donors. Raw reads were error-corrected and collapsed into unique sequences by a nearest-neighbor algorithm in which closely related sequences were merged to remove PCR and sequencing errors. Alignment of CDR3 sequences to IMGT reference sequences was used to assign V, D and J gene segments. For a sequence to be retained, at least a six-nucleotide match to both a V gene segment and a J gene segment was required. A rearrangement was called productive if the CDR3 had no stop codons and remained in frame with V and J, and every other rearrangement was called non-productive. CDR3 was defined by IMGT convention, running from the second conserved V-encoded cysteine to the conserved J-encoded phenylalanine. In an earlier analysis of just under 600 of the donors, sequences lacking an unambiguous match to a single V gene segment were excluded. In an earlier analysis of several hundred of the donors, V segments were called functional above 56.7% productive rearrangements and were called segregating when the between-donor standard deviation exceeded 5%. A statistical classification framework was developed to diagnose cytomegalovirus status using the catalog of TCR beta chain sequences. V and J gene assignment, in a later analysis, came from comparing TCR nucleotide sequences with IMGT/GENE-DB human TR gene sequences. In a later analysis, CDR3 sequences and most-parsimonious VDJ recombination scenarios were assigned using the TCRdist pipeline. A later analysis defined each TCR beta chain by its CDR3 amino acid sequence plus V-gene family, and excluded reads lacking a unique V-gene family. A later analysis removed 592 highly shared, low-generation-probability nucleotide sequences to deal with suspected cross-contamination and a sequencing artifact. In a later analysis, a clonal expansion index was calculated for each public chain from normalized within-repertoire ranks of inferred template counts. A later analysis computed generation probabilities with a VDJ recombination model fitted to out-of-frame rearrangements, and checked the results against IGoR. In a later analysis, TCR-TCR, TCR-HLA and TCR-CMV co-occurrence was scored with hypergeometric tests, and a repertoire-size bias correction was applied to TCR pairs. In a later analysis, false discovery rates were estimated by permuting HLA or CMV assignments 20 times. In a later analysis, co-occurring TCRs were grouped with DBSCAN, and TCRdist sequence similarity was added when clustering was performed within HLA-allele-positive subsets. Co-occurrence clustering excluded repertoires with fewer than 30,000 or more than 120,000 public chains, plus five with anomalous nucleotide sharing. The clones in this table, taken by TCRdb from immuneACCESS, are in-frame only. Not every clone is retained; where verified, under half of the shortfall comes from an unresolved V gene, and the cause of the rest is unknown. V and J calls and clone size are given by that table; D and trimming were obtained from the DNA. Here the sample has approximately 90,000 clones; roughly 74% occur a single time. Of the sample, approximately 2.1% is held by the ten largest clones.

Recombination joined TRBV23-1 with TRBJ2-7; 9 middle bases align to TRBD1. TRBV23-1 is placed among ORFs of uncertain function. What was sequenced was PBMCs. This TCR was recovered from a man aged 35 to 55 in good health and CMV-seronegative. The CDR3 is CASSGTGNSYEQYF. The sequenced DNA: TGCGCCAGCAGCGGGACAGGGAACTCCTACGAGCAGTACTTC.